Sequencing of this TCR beta chain was carried out in a study of neurological immune-mediated disorders. Findings of the study overall: TCR-beta repertoires seemed private in all groups, with no expanded CDR3 amino acid sequences shared.

Whenever a sequencing run was performed, it yielded over 190 million TCR-beta sequences from 15-18 subjects. TCRdb independently ran MiXCR on the 5' RACE reads; one entry per CDR3 protein. Among 15,000 to 20,000 distinct CDR3 sequences listed, about 10% were seen once. Ten or more counts support this clonotype. Its cognate antigen is unknown. CDR3 length equals 19 residues. The germline V gene encodes CDR1 DFQATT and CDR2 SNEGSKA (reference sequence). Trimming at V came to 0 bases and at J to 4 bases, leaving 14 bases not matched to a gene. This TCR derives from a woman between 45 and 65 years old in good health. This chain connects TRBV20-1 to TRBJ2-5; TRBD2 matches 13 bases. The sequenced material came from CD8+ T cells from blood. The CDR3 is CSARDLQPGLAGTRETQYF. The CDR3 DNA is TGCAGTGCTAGAGATTTGCAACCGGGACTAGCGGGAACAAGAGAGACCCAGTACTTC.